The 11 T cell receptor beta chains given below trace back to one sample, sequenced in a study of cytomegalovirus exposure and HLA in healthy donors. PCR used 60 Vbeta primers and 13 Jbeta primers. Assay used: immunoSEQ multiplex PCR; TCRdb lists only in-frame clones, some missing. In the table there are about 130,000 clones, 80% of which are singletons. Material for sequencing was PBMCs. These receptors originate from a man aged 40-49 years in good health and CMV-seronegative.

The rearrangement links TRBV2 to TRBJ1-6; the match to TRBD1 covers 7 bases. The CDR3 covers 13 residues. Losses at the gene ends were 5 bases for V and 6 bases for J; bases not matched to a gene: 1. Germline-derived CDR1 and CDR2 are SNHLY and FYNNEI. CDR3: CASSTGVNSPLHF. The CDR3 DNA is TGTGCCAGCAGTACAGGGGTTAATTCACCCCTCCACTTT.

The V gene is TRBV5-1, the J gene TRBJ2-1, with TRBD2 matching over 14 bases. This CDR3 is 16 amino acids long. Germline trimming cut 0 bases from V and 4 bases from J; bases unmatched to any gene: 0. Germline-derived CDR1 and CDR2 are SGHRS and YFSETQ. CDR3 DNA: TGCGCCAGCAGCTTGGGACTAGCGGGAGGGTACAATGAGCAGTTCTTC. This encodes CASSLGLAGGYNEQFF. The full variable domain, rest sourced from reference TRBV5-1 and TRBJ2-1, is KAGVTQTPRYLIKTRGQQVTLSCSPISGHRSVSWYQQTPGQGLQFLFEYFSETQRNKGNFPGRFSGRQFSNSRSEMNVSTLELGDSALYLCASSLGLAGGYNEQFFGPGTRLTVL.

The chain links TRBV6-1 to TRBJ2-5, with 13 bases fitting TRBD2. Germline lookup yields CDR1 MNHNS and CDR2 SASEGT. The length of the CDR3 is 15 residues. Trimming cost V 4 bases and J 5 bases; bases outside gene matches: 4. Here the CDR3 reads CASSVETSGGETQYF. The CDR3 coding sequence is TGTGCCAGCAGTGTTGAGACTAGCGGGGGGGAGACCCAGTACTTC.

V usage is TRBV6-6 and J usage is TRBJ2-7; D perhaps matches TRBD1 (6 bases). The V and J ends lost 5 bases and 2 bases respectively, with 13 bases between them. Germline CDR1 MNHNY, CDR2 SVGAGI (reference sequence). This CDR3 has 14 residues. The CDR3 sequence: CASSPTDRPYEQYF. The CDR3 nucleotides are TGTGCCAGCAGTCCCACGGACAGACCCTACGAGCAGTACTTC.

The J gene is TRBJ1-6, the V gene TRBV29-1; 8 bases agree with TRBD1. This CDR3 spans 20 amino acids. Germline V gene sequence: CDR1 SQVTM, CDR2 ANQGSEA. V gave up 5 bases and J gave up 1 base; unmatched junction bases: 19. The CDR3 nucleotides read TGCAGCGTTTGTTCAGGACAGGGTAAAGTTGTTGGGTCCTATAATTCACCCCTCCACTTT. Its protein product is CSVCSGQGKVVGSYNSPLHF.

This CDR3 is CASSPPAGANVLTF. In DNA, the CDR3 is TGTGCCAGCTCACCACCGGCCGGGGCCAACGTCCTGACTTTC. This sequence joins TRBV18 and TRBJ2-6; D call uncertain. This CDR3 is 14 amino acids long. Trimming shortened V by 0 bases and J by 4 bases, and 4 bases separated the two germline ends. Germline V gene sequence: CDR1 KGHSH, CDR2 LQKENI.

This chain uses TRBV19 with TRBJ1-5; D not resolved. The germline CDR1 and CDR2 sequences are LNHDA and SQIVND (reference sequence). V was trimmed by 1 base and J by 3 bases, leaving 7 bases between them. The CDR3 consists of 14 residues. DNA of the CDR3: TGTGCCAGTAGTATAGCGAGTGTCAATCAGCCCCAGCATTTT. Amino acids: CASSIASVNQPQHF.

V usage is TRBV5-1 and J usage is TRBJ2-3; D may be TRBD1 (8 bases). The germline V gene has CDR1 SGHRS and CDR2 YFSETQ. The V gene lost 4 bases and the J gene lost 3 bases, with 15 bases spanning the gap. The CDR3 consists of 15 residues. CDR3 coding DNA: TGCGCCAGCAGCCCGCAACAGGGGGGGACAGATACGCAGTATTTT. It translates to CASSPQQGGTDTQYF. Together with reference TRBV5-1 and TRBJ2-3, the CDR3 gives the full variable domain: KAGVTQTPRYLIKTRGQQVTLSCSPISGHRSVSWYQQTPGQGLQFLFEYFSETQRNKGNFPGRFSGRQFSNSRSEMNVSTLELGDSALYLCASSPQQGGTDTQYFGPGTRLTVL.

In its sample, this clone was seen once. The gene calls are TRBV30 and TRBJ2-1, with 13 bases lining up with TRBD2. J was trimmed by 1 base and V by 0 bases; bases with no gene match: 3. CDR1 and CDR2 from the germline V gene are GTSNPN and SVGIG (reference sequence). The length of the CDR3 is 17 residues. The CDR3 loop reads CAWSVSTSGRSYNEQFF. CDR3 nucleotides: TGTGCCTGGAGTGTATCGACTAGCGGGAGGTCCTACAATGAGCAGTTCTTC.

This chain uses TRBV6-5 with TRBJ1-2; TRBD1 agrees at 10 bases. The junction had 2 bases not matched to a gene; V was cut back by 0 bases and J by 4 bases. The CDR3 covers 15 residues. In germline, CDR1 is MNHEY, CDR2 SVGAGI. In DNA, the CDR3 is TGTGCCAGCAGTTACTCGACAGGGGGCGGCTATGGCTACACCTTC. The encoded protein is CASSYSTGGGYGYTF.

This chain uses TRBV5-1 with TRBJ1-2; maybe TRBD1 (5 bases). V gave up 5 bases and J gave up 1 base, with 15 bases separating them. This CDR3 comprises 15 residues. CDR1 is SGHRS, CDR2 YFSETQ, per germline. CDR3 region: CASSTAGGINYGYTF. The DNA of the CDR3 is TGCGCCAGCAGTACCGCGGGGGGGATTAACTATGGCTACACCTTC. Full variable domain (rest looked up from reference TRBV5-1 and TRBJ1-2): KAGVTQTPRYLIKTRGQQVTLSCSPISGHRSVSWYQQTPGQGLQFLFEYFSETQRNKGNFPGRFSGRQFSNSRSEMNVSTLELGDSALYLCASSTAGGINYGYTFGSGTRLTVV.